What follows are 22 T cell receptor beta chains derived from one specimen sequenced in a study of T cells in localized non-small cell lung cancer. Data came from immunoSEQ multiplex PCR; TCRdb stores just in-frame clones and leaves some out. Here the sample spans about 2,600 clones, around 25% being singletons. The specimen was lung tumor tissue, collected before any cancer treatment. The receptors derive from a female donor older than 55 with stage I lung adenocarcinoma.

V usage is TRBV7-8 and J usage is TRBJ2-1, with no clear D. Germline CDR1 is SGHVS and CDR2 is FQNEAQ. The length of the CDR3 is 13 residues. V was pared by 6 bases and J by 9 bases, with 15 bases between. CDR3 nucleotides: TGTGCCAGCAGAAGGGCTAGTTCAGGTGAGCAGTTCTTC. Protein product: CASRRASSGEQFF.

This clone has a handful of counts. This sequence joins TRBV30 and TRBJ1-3; D is unresolved. The V and J ends lost 2 bases and 1 base respectively, with 18 bases between them. The CDR3 totals 17 residues. Germline CDR1 and CDR2: GTSNPN and SVGIG (reference sequence). The CDR3 DNA follows: TGTGCCTGGAGTCTATTTACCTGGAGCAGGTCTGGAAACACCATATATTTT. The encoded protein is CAWSLFTWSRSGNTIYF.

The J gene is TRBJ2-7, the V gene TRBV11-3; 7 positions match TRBD1. Germline CDR1 is SGHNT and CDR2 is YENEEA. The CDR3 sequence is 15 residues long. The V segment lost 5 bases and the J segment 1 base; nucleotides outside the gene matches: 8. CDR3 sequence: CASSPMGTASYEQYF. In DNA, the CDR3 is TGTGCCAGCAGCCCCATGGGGACAGCTTCCTACGAGCAGTACTTC.

The chain employs TRBV11-3 and TRBJ2-3; D may correspond to TRBD1 or TRBD2 (6 bases each). This CDR3 spans 16 amino acids. In germline, CDR1 is SGHNT, CDR2 YENEEA. Trimming removed 4 bases at V and 2 bases at J, with 16 bases between. In DNA, the CDR3 is TGTGCCAGCAGCTCTCGGACTACAGGGCCCACAGATACGCAGTATTTT. Translation: CASSSRTTGPTDTQYF.

This chain uses TRBV4-1 with TRBJ2-1; possibly TRBD1 for D (5 bases). In germline, CDR1 is MGHRA, CDR2 YSYEKL. V lost 0 bases and J lost 2, with 11 bases in between. CDR3 length equals 16 residues. The CDR3, as DNA: TGCGCCAGCAGCCAAGAAGAAGGGGTTGCCTACAATGAGCAGTTCTTC. Its translation: CASSQEEGVAYNEQFF.

The chain uses TRBV19 and TRBJ2-2; TRBD1 matches at 7 bases. Per the germline V gene, CDR1 is LNHDA and CDR2 is SQIVND (reference sequence). The junction had 3 bases not matched to a gene; V was cut back by 5 bases and J by 0 bases. The length of the CDR3 is 15 residues. The CDR3 sequence is CASSVGTANTGELFF. The CDR3 DNA reads TGTGCCAGTAGTGTCGGGACAGCGAACACCGGGGAGCTGTTTTTT.

A single count supports this clone. V and J are TRBV28 and TRBJ1-5, with unresolved D. V was cut by 3 bases and J by 6 bases, with 12 bases left in between. The germline V gene has CDR1 MDHEN and CDR2 SYDVKM. This CDR3 spans 14 amino acids. CDR3 nucleotide sequence: TGTGCCAGCAGTTTTCTCTCTACGGCTCAGCCCCAGCATTTT. Its protein is CASSFLSTAQPQHF.

This clone was seen more than once but under ten times. The chain joins TRBV9 to TRBJ2-3; the D is unclear. Per the germline V gene, CDR1 is SGDLS and CDR2 is YYNGEE. This CDR3 contains 12 residues. V lost 0 bases and J lost 4, with 3 bases in between. The CDR3 loop reads CASSVVADTQYF. CDR3 sequence (DNA): TGTGCCAGCAGCGTAGTAGCAGATACGCAGTATTTT.

Ten or more counts support this clone. The CDR3: CASSLQTGAQETQYF. In DNA, the CDR3 is TGTGCCAGCAGCTTACAAACCGGGGCACAAGAGACCCAGTACTTC. The chain joins TRBV11-3 to TRBJ2-5; D possibly uses TRBD1 or TRBD2 (5 bases each). Germline V lookup: CDR1 SGHNT, CDR2 YENEEA. Trimming took off 2 bases at V and 2 bases at J, with 12 bases between the two ends. The CDR3 runs to 15 residues.

The chain joins TRBV19 to TRBJ2-3; D may be TRBD2 (5 bases). V dropped 4 bases and J dropped 6 bases, with 11 bases sitting between them. Germline loops: CDR1 LNHDA, CDR2 SQIVND (reference sequence). CDR3 length equals 13 residues. The CDR3 region is CASSRTTGDTQYF. The CDR3 DNA follows: TGTGCCAGTAGTAGGACGACGGGGGATACGCAGTATTTT.

The chain uses TRBV18 and TRBJ1-3, with a weak D call TRBD1 (5 bases). With 2 bases removed from V and 4 bases from J, the gap between germline ends came to 12 bases. Germline-derived CDR1 and CDR2 are KGHSH and LQKENI. CDR3 length: 15 residues. The chain's CDR3 is CASSPGPEGGNTIYF. The CDR3, as DNA: TGTGCCAGCTCACCAGGCCCGGAGGGGGGAAACACCATATATTTT.

V gene TRBV14 combines with J gene TRBJ1-2; 9 positions match TRBD1. J was trimmed by 12 bases and V by 4 bases; bases with no gene match: 9. Germline CDR1 is SGHDN and CDR2 is FVKESK. The CDR3 consists of 13 residues. The CDR3 sequence is CASSLGQGLRNTF. DNA of the CDR3: TGTGCCAGCAGCCTAGGACAGGGGTTAAGGAACACCTTC.

This clone was counted many times. The genes are TRBV7-1 and TRBJ2-1; D may correspond to TRBD1 or TRBD2 (5 bases each). TRBV7-1 is an open reading frame, and its role is uncertain. The V gene lost 4 bases and the J gene lost 8 bases, with 12 bases spanning the gap. The CDR3 extends over 13 amino acids. CDR3 amino acids: CASSFYRGHEQFF. For the CDR3, the DNA is TGTGCCAGCAGCTTCTATAGGGGACATGAGCAGTTCTTC.

V and J are TRBV29-1 and TRBJ2-7, with 7 nucleotides matching TRBD2. Germline CDR1 is SQVTM and CDR2 is ANQGSEA. This CDR3 is built from 13 residues. V shed 0 bases and J 9 bases; nucleotides not matched to a gene: 8. CDR3 coding DNA: TGCAGCGTTGAAGATGTCAGCGGGATAGGGCAGTACTTC. This sequence encodes CSVEDVSGIGQYF.

The sample holds a few counts of this clone. The chain couples TRBV6-8 to TRBJ1-6, with D unclear. Germline CDR1 MNHGY, CDR2 SAAAGT. CDR3 size: 17 residues. The ends were cut back, 2 bases at V and 0 bases at J, with 11 bases in the middle. Here the CDR3 DNA reads TGTGCCAGCAGTTACGGATTTGAGAGCTCCTATAATTCACCCCTCCACTTT. It is translated as CASSYGFESSYNSPLHF.

This chain links TRBV18 with TRBJ2-1; a weak D match, TRBD2 (7 bases). Per germline, CDR1 KGHSH and CDR2 LQKENI. V was shortened by 6 bases and J by 8 bases, with 11 bases between the two germline ends. The CDR3 runs 12 residues. In nucleotides, the CDR3 is TGTGCCAGCTCCCCGGGGGGCGATGAGCAGTTCTTC. This encodes CASSPGGDEQFF. The variable domain in full, with the rest retrieved from reference TRBV18 and TRBJ2-1, is NAGVMQNPRHLVRRRGQEARLRCSPMKGHSHVYWYRQLPEEGLKFMVYLQKENIIDESGMPKERFSAEFPKEGPSILRIQQVVRGDSAAYFCASSPGGDEQFFGPGTRLTVL.

V gene TRBV11-3 combines with J gene TRBJ2-7; 7 positions agree with TRBD2. V was pared by 4 bases and J by 6 bases, with 12 bases of the junction left unmatched. This CDR3 comprises 15 residues. Germline-derived CDR1 and CDR2 are SGHNT and YENEEA. CDR3 nucleotide sequence: TGTGCCAGCAGCTGGGGCCCGGAGCGGGAACGCGAGCAGTACTTC. It yields the protein CASSWGPEREREQYF.

As concerns this clone: Its ends do not fully match the called genes, so a read error is possible. The chain combines TRBV11-3 with TRBJ2-7; no clear D. CDR1 SGHNT and CDR2 YENEEA come from the germline V gene. The CDR3 sequence is 14 residues long. The CDR3 DNA reads as TGTGCCAGCAGCCTAGATTATTCGTCCTACGAGCAGTACTTC. Its protein product is CASSLDYSSYEQYF.

This clone came up a few times. The V and J genes are TRBV28 and TRBJ1-5, with a weak D call TRBD1 (5 bases). The ends were cut back, 5 bases at V and 6 bases at J, with 11 bases in the middle. The CDR3 spans 13 residues. Looked up from germline, CDR1 is MDHEN and CDR2 is SYDVKM. The CDR3 protein is CASSPRGGQPQHF. The CDR3, as DNA: TGTGCCAGCAGTCCGAGGGGAGGTCAGCCCCAGCATTTT.

This clone was observed a single time. This chain connects TRBV19 to TRBJ1-4; 8 bases are a match to TRBD1. The CDR3 loop spans 14 amino acids. V lost 9 bases and J lost 7; bases outside the gene matches: 10. Germline V gives CDR1 LNHDA, CDR2 SQIVND (reference sequence). The CDR3 sequence is CARAHDRGIEKLFF. As DNA, the CDR3 is TGTGCCAGAGCCCACGACAGGGGCATTGAAAAACTGTTTTTT.

This clone was seen a handful of times. The CDR3 sequence is CARSLGGTASTDTQYF. The CDR3 DNA is TGTGCCAGAAGCCTGGGGGGGACAGCTAGCACAGATACGCAGTATTTT. The chain employs TRBV5-3 and TRBJ2-3; D tentatively reads TRBD1 or TRBD2 (7 bases each). TRBV5-3 is an ORF, and what it does is uncertain. CDR3 length: 16 amino acids. The V end lost 4 bases, the J end lost 0 bases, and 15 bases lay between the germline ends.

This chain links TRBV5-1 with TRBJ2-4; TRBD2 matches 8 bases. The CDR3 is 16 amino acids. Germline CDR1 is SGHRS and CDR2 is YFSETQ. V was pared by 0 bases and J by 3 bases, with 5 bases of the junction left unmatched. The CDR3 region is CASSLGQSGGKNIQYF. The CDR3 region has the DNA TGCGCCAGCAGCTTGGGACAAAGCGGGGGCAAAAACATTCAGTACTTC.